This passage covers 14 T cell receptor beta chains from one sample sequenced in a study of blood T cell repertoires in COVID-19. Repertoires were generated with immunoSEQ multiplex PCR, while TCRdb's copy carries only in-frame clones and drops some. The sample records some 150,000 clones, more than 70% being singletons. Sequencing was performed on peripheral blood. These receptors all stem from a human donor in a cohort sampled during active COVID-19.

The chain joins TRBV6-5 to TRBJ2-2, with D tentatively TRBD1 (5 bases). V was pared by 11 bases and J by 4 bases, with 8 bases between. From germline, CDR1 is MNHEY and CDR2 SVGAGI. The length of the CDR3 is 11 residues. The CDR3 here is CASGATGELFF. The CDR3 DNA follows: TGTGCCTCTGGGGCCACCGGGGAGCTGTTTTTT.

This sequence joins TRBV5-4 and TRBJ2-3; no reliable D call. V shed 1 base and J shed 1 base, with 7 bases lying between them. Looked up from germline, CDR1 is SGHNT and CDR2 is YYREEE (reference sequence). CDR3 length equals 14 residues. The CDR3 is CASSLLVGTDTQYF. The CDR3 DNA is TGTGCCAGCAGCTTGCTGGTAGGCACAGATACGCAGTATTTT. The full variable domain, in which reference TRBV5-4 and TRBJ2-3 provide the parts outside the CDR3, is ETGVTQSPTHLIKTRGQQVTLRCSSQSGHNTVSWYQQALGQGPQFIFQYYREEENGRGNFPPRFSGLQFPNYSSELNVNALELDDSALYLCASSLLVGTDTQYFGPGTRLTVL.

The rearrangement uses TRBV3-1 (or the pseudogene TRBV3-2) and TRBJ1-2; D perhaps matches TRBD1 (6 bases). Per the germline V gene, CDR1 is LGHDT and CDR2 is YNNKEL (reference sequence). V was cut by 0 bases and J by 2 bases, with 7 bases left in between. CDR3 size: 14 residues. CDR3 DNA sequence: TGTGCCAGCAGCCAAGATGACAGGAACTATGGCTACACCTTC. Its protein product is CASSQDDRNYGYTF.

The chain recombines TRBV7-3 with TRBJ2-3; 7 positions match TRBD1. The germline V gene encodes CDR1 SGHTA and CDR2 FQGTGA. This CDR3 region has 17 residues. Trimming took 1 base from V and 1 from J; bases not matched to a gene: 8. The CDR3 is CASSLSPTGLGTDTQYF. In DNA, the CDR3 is TGTGCCAGCAGCTTAAGCCCGACAGGGTTGGGCACAGATACGCAGTATTTT. The full variable domain, with the rest looked up from reference TRBV7-3 and TRBJ2-3, is GAGVSQTPSNKVTEKGKYVELRCDPISGHTALYWYRQSLGQGPEFLIYFQGTGAADDSGLPNDRFFAVRPEGSVSTLKIQRTERGDSAVYLCASSLSPTGLGTDTQYFGPGTRLTVL.

The chain is built from TRBV7-9 and TRBJ2-7, with TRBD1 as a possible D gene (6 bases). The CDR3 length is 14 residues. CDR1 is SEHNR and CDR2 is FQNEAQ in the germline V gene (reference sequence). V shed 2 bases and J shed 5 bases, with 13 bases lying between them. The CDR3 protein is CASSLTGNLNEQYF. CDR3 DNA: TGTGCCAGCAGCTTAACAGGGAACTTAAACGAGCAGTACTTC.

V and J are TRBV25-1 and TRBJ1-1; no clear D gene. V was clipped by 8 bases and J by 4 bases, with 14 bases between them. In germline, CDR1 is MGHDK, CDR2 SYGVNS. This CDR3 comprises 13 residues. The CDR3 nucleotides are TGTGCCAGCCGGTCGTCGCGGGTCACTGAAGCTTTCTTT. This codes for CASRSSRVTEAFF.

J is TRBJ2-5 and V is TRBV6-2 or TRBV6-3; TRBD2 matches 11 bases. This CDR3 contains 15 residues. Germline V gives CDR1 MNHEY, CDR2 SVGEGT. Losses at the gene ends were 0 bases for V and 4 bases for J; bases not matched to a gene: 1. The CDR3 is CASSYSSGGVETQYF. The DNA for the CDR3 is TGTGCCAGCAGTTACTCTAGCGGGGGGGTAGAGACCCAGTACTTC.

This clone was observed a handful of times. The chain combines TRBV11-2 with TRBJ1-6; D remains unclear. The germline V gene has CDR1 SGHAT and CDR2 FQNNGV. V was pared by 5 bases and J by 9 bases, with 14 bases between. The CDR3 runs to 14 residues. CDR3 nucleotide sequence: TGTGCCAGCAGCCATCCCGACGGGGTTTCACCCCTCCACTTT. It translates to CASSHPDGVSPLHF.

This clone was counted once. The chain employs TRBV24-1 and TRBJ2-1; 9 bases are a match to TRBD1. In germline, CDR1 is KGHDR, CDR2 SFDVKD. After removal of 3 bases from V and 9 bases from J, the junction contained 8 bases not matched to a gene. The CDR3 consists of 15 residues. CDR3 protein: CATSDRDREAGEQFF. The CDR3 DNA reads TGTGCCACCAGTGATCGGGACAGGGAGGCGGGTGAGCAGTTCTTC.

The chain couples TRBV6-5 to TRBJ1-4; D unresolved. Trimming left V 10 bases short and J 2 bases short, with 11 bases between. The germline V gene has CDR1 MNHEY and CDR2 SVGAGI. The CDR3 loop spans 13 amino acids. The CDR3 reads CATAPGTNEKLFF. The CDR3 DNA reads TGTGCCACGGCGCCAGGTACTAATGAAAAACTGTTTTTT.

V and J are TRBV5-1 and TRBJ1-3; TRBD1 aligns across 8 bases. The CDR3 totals 15 residues. The V gene's germline CDR1 is SGHRS and CDR2 YFSETQ. Trimming took 4 bases from V and 0 from J; bases not matched to a gene: 3. The CDR3 loop reads CASSPTGGSGNTIYF. Written as DNA, the CDR3 is TGCGCCAGCAGCCCCACAGGGGGCTCTGGAAACACCATATATTTT.

This rearrangement joins TRBV2 to TRBJ2-1; D not certain. Germline V gene lookup returns CDR1 SNHLY and CDR2 FYNNEI. Between the trimmed V and J ends, which lost 7 bases and 8 bases, there was a span of 9 bases. The CDR3 runs 11 residues. The CDR3 DNA is TGTGCCAGCACGAGAGTCTATGAGCAGTTCTTC. It encodes CASTRVYEQFF.

The V and J genes are TRBV6-2 or TRBV6-3 and TRBJ1-5; TRBD1 aligns across 9 bases. The trim removed 4 bases at V and 2 bases at J, leaving 9 bases unmatched. Germline V gene sequence: CDR1 MNHEY, CDR2 SVGEGT. CDR3 length: 17 residues. This chain's CDR3 is CASSSRDRVWGNQPQHF. The CDR3 DNA reads TGTGCCAGCAGTTCTCGGGACAGGGTTTGGGGCAATCAGCCCCAGCATTTT.

This clone was detected a few times. The chain links TRBV7-8 to TRBJ2-5; D is perhaps TRBD2 (6 bases). V dropped 5 bases and J dropped 5 bases, with 15 bases sitting between them. The germline gives CDR1 SGHVS, CDR2 FQNEAQ. This CDR3 has 14 amino acids. The CDR3 is CASSPGTPRETQYF. CDR3 DNA: TGTGCCAGCAGCCCGGGGACTCCTCGGGAGACCCAGTACTTC.